Listed below are T cell receptor beta chains from one sample, sequenced in a study of T-cell memory formation after mild COVID-19. One entry per CDR3 protein results from TCRdb running MiXCR on the 5' RACE reads. The table records 250,000 to 400,000 distinct CDR3 sequences, roughly an eighth of them present only once. Input material: PBMCs or a T cell subset sorted from them (not recorded which). The receptors were sampled from a man younger than 35 who had mild COVID-19 (a few samples of this study predate the infection). Cell type and time point are not known. Each CDR3 is given with its conserved first and last residue.

v_call | cdr3_aa
TRBV4-2 | CASSQLAGLEAFF
TRBV24-1 | CATSDSGTASGETQYF
TRBV6-2/TRBV6-3 | CASSFTPVTQYF
TRBV21-1 | CASSKGPDFNQPQHF
TRBV7-3 | CASSSTGLAGAFHYNEQFF
TRBV28 | CASRPVDRDGYTF
TRBV5-1 | CASSSGSGGMSGYGYTF
TRBV2 | CASSEAPGPLEQFF
TRBV7-9 | CASSRTSGGVSNEQFF
TRBV5-6 | CASSLGQGLGYTF
TRBV5-4 | CASSPPRGEGETQYF
TRBV24-1 | CATSDFRGDNEQFF
TRBV7-2 | CASRVAGFYNEQFF
TRBV12-3/TRBV12-4 | CASSYHAGIEAFF
TRBV10-3 | CAISDSRAKGEAFF
TRBV4-1 | CASSQDRAGEETQYF
TRBV4-1 | CASSQEVWSYEQYF
TRBV6-1 | CASRGETGVRNSPLHF
TRBV7-9 | CASSLDLAGVGSDTQYF
TRBV7-8 | CASSQRTGRSEQYF
TRBV5-5 | CASRLRSGANTGELFF
TRBV5-1 | CASSLTAFNEKLFF
TRBV7-9 | CASSFDENRYNEQFF
TRBV25-1 | CASSGTGDNQPQHF
TRBV6-1 | CASRSRDRGSNEQFF
TRBV12-3/TRBV12-4 | CASTRRYTTSSSYNEQFF
TRBV5-1 | CASSLVGEGGYTF
TRBV6-2/TRBV6-3 | CASKGDQNIQYF
TRBV5-5 | CASSPVAGDPRNEQFF
TRBV6-5 | CASSLQGARNSPLHF
TRBV27 | CASSLTSSHEQYF
TRBV6-5 | CASSATGPGPQHF
TRBV20-1 | CSASHREMTYEQYF
TRBV12-3/TRBV12-4 | CASTPFGTEETQYF
TRBV18 | CASSPEETQYF
TRBV11-2 | CASSPTVDTEAFF
TRBV20-1 | CSAREGLGDEKLFF
TRBV20-1 | CSASSLAAQETQYF
TRBV12-3/TRBV12-4 | CASSRRVMSPHAGELFF
TRBV7-9 | CASITTGERETQYF
TRBV6-6 | CASTYRRFETQYF
TRBV20-1 | CSTRRETQYF
TRBV12-3/TRBV12-4 | CASSPGTLHLLYEQYF
TRBV15 | CATSAGTGDYSPYEQYF
TRBV5-1 | CASSSDRSNSPLHF
TRBV20-1 | CSALTWGYTF
TRBV4-2 | CASKETGNTIYF
TRBV27 | CASSLRSRGGTEAFF
TRBV7-9 | CASSPVDGGNTEAFF
TRBV7-3 | CASSTGTSGTDTQYF
TRBV10-3 | CAISPPRQGVFGYTF
TRBV7-2 | CASSLAPGPQTEAFF